This T cell receptor (beta chain) came from a study of Tregs in tolerant kidney transplant recipients. Findings and limits, study-wide: Changing PCR primers prevented nucleotide comparison between some patients' samples. In tolerant patients, donor-specific Tregs outgrew total Tregs, suggesting antigen-driven expansion.

Germline CDR1 SEHNR, CDR2 FQNEAQ (reference sequence). The CDR3 length is 17 residues. With 0 bases clipped from V and 1 base from J, the junction kept 6 bases outside the gene matches. Thawed PBMCs were FACS-sorted into unstimulated CD4+CD25+CD127- regulatory T cells, CD4+CD25- non-regulatory cells, CD4 and CD8 cells. In the case of this clone: The antigen is unknown.

TCRdb's copy holds only in-frame clones and misses some; the assay was immunoSEQ multiplex PCR. The table lists 55,000 to 70,000 clones, approximately 85% of them singletons, with 2.1% in the top ten. The specimen was Tregs from blood, collected before the transplant. The TCR originated in a human donor who received a combined kidney and bone marrow transplant. The genes are TRBV7-9 and TRBJ2-1; 7 bases agree with TRBD1. The CDR3: CASSLAVGGWSYNEQFF. The DNA for the CDR3 is TGTGCCAGCAGCTTAGCGGTAGGGGGCTGGTCCTACAATGAGCAGTTCTTC.